The entry below describes one T cell receptor beta chain. The antigen is undetermined. One end of the junction is discordant with germline, which a read error may explain. This entry is derived from a study of cytomegalovirus exposure and HLA in healthy donors. Whole-study findings and limits: Across HLA loci, a later analysis found differing TCR association rates, with DRB1 most and HLA-C fewest. Immune exposure information comprised only CMV serostatus. HLA allele associations emerged for around 15,000 TCR beta sequences in a later analysis, at 0.05 false discovery rate. Some TCR beta chains (around 180 of them) were listed as cytomegalovirus-associated.

PCR employed 60 Vbeta and 13 Jbeta primers. The data were produced by immunoSEQ multiplex PCR, yet TCRdb's version contains in-frame clones alone and is incomplete. The record lists fewer than 60,000 clones, of which the ten most abundant hold more than 10%. This CDR3 has 15 residues. Germline V gene data show CDR1 as KGHSH and CDR2 as LQKENI. The clonotype originates from a woman in her thirties in good health and CMV-seropositive. Sequencing was carried out using PBMCs. The chain is built from TRBV18 and TRBJ1-3; a weak D match, TRBD1 (5 bases). CDR3 sequence: CASSPDVGVRNNIYF. CDR3 nucleotides: TGTGCCAGCTCACCAGACGTAGGGGTTCGTAACAACATATATTTT. Drawing the rest from reference TRBV18 and TRBJ1-3, the complete variable domain is NAGVMQNPRHLVRRRGQEARLRCSPMKGHSHVYWYRQLPEEGLKFMVYLQKENIIDESGMPKERFSAEFPKEGPSILRIQQVVRGDSAAYFCASSPDVGVRNNIYFGEGSWLTVV.